This T cell receptor beta chain was captured by sequencing in a study of T cells in severe cutaneous drug reactions. The patients sequenced had a carbamazepine-induced Stevens-Johnson syndrome or toxic epidermal necrolysis reaction. TCR subtype-specific primers in iRepertoire multiplex PCR prepared libraries for bulk and single-cell sequencing. TCRdb re-called the multiplex PCR reads and shows each CDR3 protein once, DNA omitted. The sample table sets out fewer than 7,500 distinct CDR3 sequences. The length of the CDR3 is 15 residues. In germline, CDR1 is SGHTS, CDR2 YDEGEE. The TCR comes from a human donor with toxic epidermal necrolysis, a severe cutaneous drug reaction. The sample taken for sequencing was cells from a skin blister. The chain joins TRBV5-8 to TRBJ2-1. The CDR3 reads CASSLRGNPYNEQFF.